The 9 T cell receptor beta chains in this list originate from one sample, sequenced in a study of shared clonotypes between healthy human individuals. The data were produced by immunoSEQ multiplex PCR, yet TCRdb's version contains in-frame clones alone and is incomplete. This table holds approximately 470,000 clones, roughly 80% found once. Sequencing was carried out using PBMCs. The source is a woman in her thirties or forties in good health. Some clones in this sample may be carry-over from other donors' samples.

V usage is TRBV28 and J usage is TRBJ2-5; 10 bases agree with TRBD2. The CDR3 is made up of 16 amino acids. V lost 4 bases to trimming and J lost 5 bases; unmatched junction nucleotides: 10. Germline V gene sequence: CDR1 MDHEN, CDR2 SYDVKM. This CDR3 is CASSSSLAGVWETQYF. In nucleotides, the CDR3 is TGTGCCAGCAGTTCTTCCCTAGCGGGAGTTTGGGAGACCCAGTACTTC. Looking up the rest from reference TRBV28 and TRBJ2-5 gives the full variable domain: DVKVTQSSRYLVKRTGEKVFLECVQDMDHENMFWYRQDPGLGLRLIYFSYDVKMKEKGDIPEGYSVSREKKERFSLILESASTNQTSMYLCASSSSLAGVWETQYFGPGTRLLVL.

The gene calls are TRBV11-2 and TRBJ2-5; 7 nucleotides agree with TRBD2. With 4 bases clipped from V and 3 bases from J, the junction kept 8 bases outside the gene matches. CDR3 length equals 15 residues. Germline values: CDR1 SGHAT, CDR2 FQNNGV. The CDR3 sequence: CASSSWAGEEETQYF. In DNA, the CDR3 is TGTGCCAGCAGCTCTTGGGCGGGAGAAGAAGAGACCCAGTACTTC.

V gene TRBV11-1 combines with J gene TRBJ2-2, with D perhaps TRBD1 (5 bases). In germline, CDR1 is SGHAT, CDR2 FQDESV (reference sequence). Trimming cost V 3 bases and J 0 bases, with 8 bases left between them. The CDR3 has 15 amino acids. The CDR3 bases are TGTGCCAGCAGCTTTGGGGCAACGAACACCGGGGAGCTGTTTTTT. Its translation is CASSFGATNTGELFF.

This chain uses TRBV28 with TRBJ1-5; D might be TRBD1 (6 bases). This CDR3 comprises 14 residues. V lost 6 bases, J lost 1 base, and 10 bases lay in between. The germline V gene has CDR1 MDHEN and CDR2 SYDVKM. CDR3 loop: CASSRGGSNQPQHF. CDR3 DNA: TGTGCCAGCAGCAGGGGAGGGAGCAATCAGCCCCAGCATTTT.

Regarding this clone: A much larger clone lies one base from this, so it may be a read error. The rearrangement uses TRBV6-1 and TRBJ2-2, with D possibly being TRBD1 or TRBD2 (5 bases each). Germline values: CDR1 MNHNS, CDR2 SASEGT. This CDR3 has 14 amino acids. In DNA, the CDR3 is TGTGCCGGCAGTTCTGAGGGGAGTTTGGGGGAGCTGTTTTTT. Its translation is CAGSSEGSLGELFF.

This clone has a single count. The chain is built from TRBV4-3 and TRBJ2-7; 9 bases align to TRBD1. Germline V CDR1 and CDR2: LGHNA, YSLEER. The CDR3 length is 14 residues. With 3 bases clipped from V and 8 bases from J, the junction kept 8 bases outside the gene matches. The CDR3 nucleotides are TGCGCCAGCAGCCAGGACAGGGGTTCGACCAAGCAGTACTTC. Protein sequence: CASSQDRGSTKQYF.

This clone was seen just once. The CDR3 is CASSLRRAGQETQYF. The CDR3 DNA follows: TGTGCCAGCAGTTTACGCAGGGCGGGTCAAGAGACCCAGTACTTC. The V and J genes are TRBV28 and TRBJ2-5; possibly TRBD1 or TRBD2 for D (5 bases each). V was cut by 2 bases and J by 2 bases, with 12 bases left in between. The germline V gene has CDR1 MDHEN and CDR2 SYDVKM. The CDR3 extends over 15 amino acids.

This clone was seen just once. The chain links TRBV25-1 to TRBJ2-5; a possible D gene is TRBD2 (5 bases). CDR1 and CDR2 from the germline V gene are MGHDK and SYGVNS. V was cut by 6 bases and J by 4 bases, with 12 bases left in between. This CDR3 has 13 amino acids. The CDR3 sequence is CASRVPGSETQYF. The CDR3 bases are TGTGCCAGCAGGGTTCCGGGGTCAGAGACCCAGTACTTC.

This clone is a singleton in its sample. It is likely a read error: a sequence one base away is far more abundant. The rearrangement uses TRBV9 and TRBJ2-7; 12 nucleotides align to TRBD2. This CDR3 has 14 amino acids. Germline CDR1 SGDLS, CDR2 YYNGEE. The CDR3 sequence: CTSSAGTSGYEQYF. The CDR3 DNA reads as TGTACCAGCAGCGCAGGGACTAGCGGGTACGAGCAGTACTTC.